The clone carrying this T cell receptor (beta chain) was counted between two and nine times. Its specificity is unknown. TCRdb re-analysed the 5' RACE reads in MiXCR, keeping a single row per CDR3 protein. The sample has roughly 140,000 distinct CDR3 sequences, around 15% seen once. The record originates from a study of T-cell memory formation after mild COVID-19. General observations from the study: The study detected some responding clones in pre-infection memory, suggesting cross-reactive memory joined.

The CDR3 loop spans 14 amino acids. Trimming took 4 bases from V and 2 from J, leaving 13 bases between them. Germline-derived CDR1 and CDR2 are SGHDT and YYEEEE. This chain connects TRBV5-6 to TRBJ2-7, with D unclear. The TCR was taken from an adult woman who had mild COVID-19 (a few samples of this study predate the infection). Cell type and time point are not known. The sequenced sample was PBMCs or a T cell subset sorted from them (not recorded which). The CDR3 protein is CASSLETDTYEQYF. The CDR3 bases are TGTGCCAGCAGCCTGGAAACAGATACCTACGAGCAGTACTTC.